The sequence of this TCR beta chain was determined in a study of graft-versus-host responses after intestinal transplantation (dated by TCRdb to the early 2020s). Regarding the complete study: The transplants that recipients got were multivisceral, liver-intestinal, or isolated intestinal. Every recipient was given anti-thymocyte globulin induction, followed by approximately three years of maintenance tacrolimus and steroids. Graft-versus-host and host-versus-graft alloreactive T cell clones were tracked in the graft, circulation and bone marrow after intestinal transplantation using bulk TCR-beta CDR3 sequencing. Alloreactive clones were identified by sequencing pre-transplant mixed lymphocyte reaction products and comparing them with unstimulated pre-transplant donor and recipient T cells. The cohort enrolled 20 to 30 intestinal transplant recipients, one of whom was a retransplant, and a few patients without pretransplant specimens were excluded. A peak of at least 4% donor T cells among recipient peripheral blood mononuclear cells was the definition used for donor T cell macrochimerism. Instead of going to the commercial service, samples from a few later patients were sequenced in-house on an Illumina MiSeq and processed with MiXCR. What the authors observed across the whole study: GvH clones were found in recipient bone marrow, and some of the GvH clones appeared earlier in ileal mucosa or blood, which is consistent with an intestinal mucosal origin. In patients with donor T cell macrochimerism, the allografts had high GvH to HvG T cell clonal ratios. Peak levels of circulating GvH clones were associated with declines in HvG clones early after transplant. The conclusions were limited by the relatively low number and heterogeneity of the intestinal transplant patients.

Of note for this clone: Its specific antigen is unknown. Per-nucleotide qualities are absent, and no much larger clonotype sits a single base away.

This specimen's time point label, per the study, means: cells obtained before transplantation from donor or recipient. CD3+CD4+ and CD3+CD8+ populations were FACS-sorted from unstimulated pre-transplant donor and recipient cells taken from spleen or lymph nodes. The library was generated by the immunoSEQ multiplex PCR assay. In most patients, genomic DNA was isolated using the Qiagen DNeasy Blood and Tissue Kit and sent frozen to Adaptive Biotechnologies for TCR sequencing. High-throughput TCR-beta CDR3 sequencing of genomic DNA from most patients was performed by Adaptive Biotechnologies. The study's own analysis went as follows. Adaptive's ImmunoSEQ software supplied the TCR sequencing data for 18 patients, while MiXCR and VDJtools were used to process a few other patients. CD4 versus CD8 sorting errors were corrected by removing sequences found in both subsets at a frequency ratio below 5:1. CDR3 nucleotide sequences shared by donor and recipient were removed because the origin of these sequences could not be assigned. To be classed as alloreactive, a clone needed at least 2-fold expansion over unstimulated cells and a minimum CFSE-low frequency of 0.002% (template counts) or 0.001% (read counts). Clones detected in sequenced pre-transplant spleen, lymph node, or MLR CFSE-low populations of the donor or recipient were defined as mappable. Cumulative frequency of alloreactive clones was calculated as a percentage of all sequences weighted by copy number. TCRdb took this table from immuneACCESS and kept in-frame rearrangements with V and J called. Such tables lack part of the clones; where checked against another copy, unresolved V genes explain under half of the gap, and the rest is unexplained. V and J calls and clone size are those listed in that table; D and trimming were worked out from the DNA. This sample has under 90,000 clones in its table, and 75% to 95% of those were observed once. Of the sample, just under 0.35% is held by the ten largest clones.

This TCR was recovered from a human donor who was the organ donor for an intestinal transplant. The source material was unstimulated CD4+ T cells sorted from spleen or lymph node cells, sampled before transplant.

CDR3 region: CASSPGARGGLYEQYF. The DNA reads as follows: TGTGCCAGCAGCCCTGGGGCGCGGGGGGGCCTGTACGAGCAGTACTTC. The rearrangement joined TRBV28 to TRBJ2-7; 9 of the junction bases match TRBD2. Measured from the cysteine to the phenylalanine, the CDR3 is 16 residues long. Just CDR3 DNA is preserved here, 48 bases in frame from base 1. The germline V gene yields MDHEN for CDR1 and SYDVKM for CDR2. Ends trimmed: V by 6 bases, J by 4 bases; bases unmatched to a gene: 13. Supplemented by the reference TRBV28 and TRBJ2-7 proteins around the CDR3, the complete variable domain is DVKVTQSSRYLVKRTGEKVFLECVQDMDHENMFWYRQDPGLGLRLIYFSYDVKMKEKGDIPEGYSVSREKKERFSLILESASTNQTSMYLCASSPGARGGLYEQYFGPGTRLTVT.